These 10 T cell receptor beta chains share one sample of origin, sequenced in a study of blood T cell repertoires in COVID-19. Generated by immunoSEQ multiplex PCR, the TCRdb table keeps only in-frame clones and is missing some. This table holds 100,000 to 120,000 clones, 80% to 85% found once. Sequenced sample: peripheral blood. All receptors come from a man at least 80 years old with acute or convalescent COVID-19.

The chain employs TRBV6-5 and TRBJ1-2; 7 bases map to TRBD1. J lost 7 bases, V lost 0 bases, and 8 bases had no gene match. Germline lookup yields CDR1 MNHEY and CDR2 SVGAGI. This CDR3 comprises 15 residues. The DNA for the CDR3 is TGTGCCAGCAGTTACTCCCCCCCCACAGGGGCTGGCTACACCTTC. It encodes CASSYSPPTGAGYTF.

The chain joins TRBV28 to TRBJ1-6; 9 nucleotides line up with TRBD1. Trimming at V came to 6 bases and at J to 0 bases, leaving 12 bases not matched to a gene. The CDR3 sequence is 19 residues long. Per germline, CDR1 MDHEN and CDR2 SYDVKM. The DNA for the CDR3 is TGTGCCAGCAGGGGATCGGACAGGGGAATTAGCTCCTATAATTCACCCCTCCACTTT. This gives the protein CASRGSDRGISSYNSPLHF.

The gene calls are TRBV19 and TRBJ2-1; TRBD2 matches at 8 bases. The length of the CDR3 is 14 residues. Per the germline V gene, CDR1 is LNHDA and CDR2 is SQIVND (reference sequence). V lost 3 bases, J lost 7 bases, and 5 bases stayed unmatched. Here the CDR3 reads CASSISGSRNEQFF. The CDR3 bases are TGTGCCAGTAGTATCAGCGGGAGTAGGAATGAGCAGTTCTTC.

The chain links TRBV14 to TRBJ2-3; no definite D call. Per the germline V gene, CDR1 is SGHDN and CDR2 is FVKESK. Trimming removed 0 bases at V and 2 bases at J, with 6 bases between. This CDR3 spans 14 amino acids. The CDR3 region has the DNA TGTGCCAGCAGCCAAGATATCCTCACAGATACGCAGTATTTT. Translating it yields CASSQDILTDTQYF. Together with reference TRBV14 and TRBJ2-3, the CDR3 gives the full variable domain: EAGVTQFPSHSVIEKGQTVTLRCDPISGHDNLYWYRRVMGKEIKFLLHFVKESKQDESGMPNNRFLAERTGGTYSTLKVQPAELEDSGVYFCASSQDILTDTQYFGPGTRLTVL.

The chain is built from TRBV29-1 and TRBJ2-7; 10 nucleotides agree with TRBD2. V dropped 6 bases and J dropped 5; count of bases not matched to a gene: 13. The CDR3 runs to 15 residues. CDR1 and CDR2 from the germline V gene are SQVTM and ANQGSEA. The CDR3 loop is CSVLRGLAGVNEQYF. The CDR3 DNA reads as TGCAGCGTCCTCCGGGGGCTAGCGGGAGTTAACGAGCAGTACTTC.

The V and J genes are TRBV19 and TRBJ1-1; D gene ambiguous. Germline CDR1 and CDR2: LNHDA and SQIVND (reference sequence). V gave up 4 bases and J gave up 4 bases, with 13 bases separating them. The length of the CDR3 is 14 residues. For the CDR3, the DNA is TGTGCCAGTAGTACAGCACGAGGGCGCACTGAAGCTTTCTTT. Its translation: CASSTARGRTEAFF.

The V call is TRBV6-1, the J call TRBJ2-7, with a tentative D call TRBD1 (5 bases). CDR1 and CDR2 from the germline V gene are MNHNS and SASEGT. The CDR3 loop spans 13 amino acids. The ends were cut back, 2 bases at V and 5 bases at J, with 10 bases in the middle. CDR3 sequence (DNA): TGTGCCAGCAGTGAAAGGGGTATCGACGAGCAGTACTTC. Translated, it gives CASSERGIDEQYF.

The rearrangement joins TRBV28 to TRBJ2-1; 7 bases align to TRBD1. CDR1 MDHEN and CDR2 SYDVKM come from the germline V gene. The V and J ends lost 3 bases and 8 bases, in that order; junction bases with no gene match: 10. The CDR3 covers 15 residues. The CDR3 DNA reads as TGTGCCAGCAGTTTGACAGGGAAGTTCGGGCATGAGCAGTTCTTC. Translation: CASSLTGKFGHEQFF.

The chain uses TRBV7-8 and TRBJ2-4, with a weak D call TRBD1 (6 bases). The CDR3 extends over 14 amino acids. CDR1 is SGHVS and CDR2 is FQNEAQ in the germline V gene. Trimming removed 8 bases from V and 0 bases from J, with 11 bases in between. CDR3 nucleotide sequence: TGTGCCAGCGCCCAGGGGCTAGCCAAAAACATTCAGTACTTC. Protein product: CASAQGLAKNIQYF.

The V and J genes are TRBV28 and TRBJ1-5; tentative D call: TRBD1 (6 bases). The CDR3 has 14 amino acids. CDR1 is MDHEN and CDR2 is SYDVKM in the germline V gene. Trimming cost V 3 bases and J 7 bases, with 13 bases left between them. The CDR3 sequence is CASSFSIRGQPQHF. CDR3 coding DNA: TGTGCCAGCAGTTTCAGTATTAGGGGGCAGCCCCAGCATTTT.